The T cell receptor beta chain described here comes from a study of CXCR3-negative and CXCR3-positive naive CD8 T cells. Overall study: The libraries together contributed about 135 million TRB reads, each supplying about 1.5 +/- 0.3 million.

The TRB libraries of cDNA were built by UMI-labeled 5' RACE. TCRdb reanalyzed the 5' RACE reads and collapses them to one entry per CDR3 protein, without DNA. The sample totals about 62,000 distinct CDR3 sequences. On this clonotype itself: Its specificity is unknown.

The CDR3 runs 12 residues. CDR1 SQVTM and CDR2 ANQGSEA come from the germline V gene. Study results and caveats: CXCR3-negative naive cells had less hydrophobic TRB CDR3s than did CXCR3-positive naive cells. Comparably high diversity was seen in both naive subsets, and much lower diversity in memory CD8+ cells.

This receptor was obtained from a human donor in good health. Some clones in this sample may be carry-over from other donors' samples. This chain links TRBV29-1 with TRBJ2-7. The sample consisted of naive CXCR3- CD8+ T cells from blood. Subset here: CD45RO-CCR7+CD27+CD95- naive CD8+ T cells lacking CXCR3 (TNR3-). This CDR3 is CSVEDWGYEQYF.